These 31 T cell receptor beta chains originate from one sample sequenced in a study of blood T cells in healthy people across ages. It was with a sample-barcoded 5' primer and a J-beta primer mix that a second PCR of about 6 to 11 cycles was run. TCRdb re-analysed the 5' RACE reads in MiXCR, keeping a single row per CDR3 protein. Here the sample spans roughly 1,500,000 distinct CDR3 sequences, 35% to 45% being singletons. Sequenced: blood. These receptors were collected from a woman between 18 and 29 years old in good health.

This clonotype was picked up many times. This chain uses TRBV20-1 with TRBJ1-2, with D possibly matching TRBD1 (5 bases). CDR3 length: 12 amino acids. The V end was cut by 5 bases, the J end by 7 bases, with 14 bases between. Germline V lookup: CDR1 DFQATT, CDR2 SNEGSKA (reference sequence). Here the CDR3 reads CSAQGLSVGYTF. The DNA of the CDR3 is TGCAGTGCTCAGGGCCTATCTGTTGGCTACACCTTC.

This clonotype has a handful of counts. The chain employs TRBV29-1 and TRBJ1-1; unclear D gene. This CDR3 comprises 14 residues. Looked up from germline, CDR1 is SQVTM and CDR2 is ANQGSEA. Trimming left V 1 base short and J 3 bases short, with 12 bases between. Written as DNA, the CDR3 is TGCAGCGTTGAAGTCCCGCCTAAGGACACTGAAGCTTTCTTT. Its translation: CSVEVPPKDTEAFF.

The rearrangement links TRBV20-1 to TRBJ2-3; D gene ambiguous. Germline assignment: CDR1 DFQATT and CDR2 SNEGSKA (reference sequence). V lost 4 bases to trimming and J lost 2 bases, with 16 bases between them. CDR3 length: 15 amino acids. Here the CDR3 DNA reads TGCAGTGCTACCTCCCTGGCTTTTCACACAGATACGCAGTATTTT. Translated: CSATSLAFHTDTQYF.

The CDR3 sequence: CASSGDIGGWELFF. The CDR3 DNA reads as TGTGCCAGCAGTGGGGACATCGGAGGTTGGGAGCTGTTTTTT. The chain is built from TRBV2 and TRBJ2-2; TRBD1 is a possible D gene (6 bases). The CDR3 sequence is 14 residues long. V lost 4 bases to trimming and J lost 9 bases, with 15 bases between them. Germline loops: CDR1 SNHLY, CDR2 FYNNEI.

The chain carries TRBV12-3 or TRBV12-4 and TRBJ2-3; 7 bases are a match to TRBD2. CDR3 length equals 14 residues. With 7 bases clipped from V and 4 bases from J, the junction kept 8 bases outside the gene matches. This chain's CDR3 is CASTPGGSSDTQYF. CDR3 sequence (DNA): TGTGCCAGCACTCCGGGAGGCTCTTCAGATACGCAGTATTTT.

In its sample, this clonotype was seen a few times. This chain uses TRBV27 with TRBJ2-5; D gene unclear. CDR1 and CDR2 (germline): MNHEY, SMNVEV (reference sequence). This CDR3 spans 13 amino acids. Trimming removed 5 bases at V and 0 bases at J, with 7 bases between. The CDR3 protein is CASSGLNQETQYF. The DNA for the CDR3 is TGTGCCAGCAGTGGTCTAAACCAAGAGACCCAGTACTTC.

This clonotype was seen more than once but under ten times. This chain connects TRBV5-1 to TRBJ2-3, with 7 bases identical to TRBD2. The CDR3 length is 15 residues. Germline loops: CDR1 SGHRS, CDR2 YFSETQ. Trimming cost V 1 base and J 5 bases; bases outside gene matches: 7. The CDR3 coding sequence is TGCGCCAGCAGCTTGAATGCGGGGGTGCAAGATACGCAGTATTTT. As protein: CASSLNAGVQDTQYF.

The gene calls are TRBV5-1 and TRBJ2-7; 7 bases match TRBD2. The CDR3 has 15 amino acids. Germline V gene sequence: CDR1 SGHRS, CDR2 YFSETQ. V shed 3 bases, J shed 6 bases, and the junction held 12 bases outside the gene matches. The DNA of the CDR3 is TGCGCCAGCAGCTCAGGAGCGGGGCCCCTGGGCGAGCAGTACTTC. Its translation: CASSSGAGPLGEQYF.

The gene calls are TRBV20-1 and TRBJ2-7; TRBD2 aligns across 11 bases. The last part of the DNA fits TRBJ2-5 better; the J call may be wrong. CDR1 and CDR2 from the germline V gene are DFQATT and SNEGSKA (reference sequence). The CDR3 is made up of 15 amino acids. This CDR3 reads CSARPVSGRGETQYF. The CDR3 bases are TGCAGTGCTAGACCGGTTAGCGGGAGGGGGGAGACCCAGTACTTC.

The chain couples TRBV7-7 to TRBJ2-2; D not resolved. The CDR3 is 14 residues long. The germline V gene has CDR1 SSHAT and CDR2 FNYEAQ (reference sequence). V was trimmed by 0 bases and J by 7 bases, leaving 9 bases between them. The chain's CDR3 is CASSLAQNGGELFF. CDR3 DNA sequence: TGTGCCAGCAGCTTAGCACAGAATGGCGGGGAGCTGTTTTTT.

The gene calls are TRBV11-1 and TRBJ2-1; D is uncertain. The CDR3 has 16 residues. Germline values: CDR1 SGHAT, CDR2 FQDESV (reference sequence). V lost 1 base, J lost 1 base, and 11 bases lay in between. Here the CDR3 DNA reads TGTGCCAGCAGCTTAGAAGGCGTCTTGTCCTACAATGAGCAGTTCTTC. Translation: CASSLEGVLSYNEQFF.

This clonotype has a handful of counts. V is TRBV27 and J is TRBJ1-5; D is undetermined. V was trimmed by 2 bases and J by 2 bases, leaving 7 bases between them. CDR3 size: 14 residues. Germline assignment: CDR1 MNHEY and CDR2 SMNVEV (reference sequence). CDR3: CASSLKRGNQPQHF. CDR3 DNA sequence: TGTGCCAGCAGTTTAAAGCGTGGCAATCAGCCCCAGCATTTT.

Only one count was recorded for this clonotype. The chain recombines TRBV30 with TRBJ2-1; D is ambiguous. Trimming left V 3 bases short and J 10 bases short, with 10 bases between. The length of the CDR3 is 11 residues. Looked up from germline, CDR1 is GTSNPN and CDR2 is SVGIG (reference sequence). CDR3 sequence reads: CAWSVVREQFF. CDR3 nucleotide sequence: TGTGCCTGGAGCGTCGTTCGCGAGCAGTTCTTC.

The J gene is TRBJ2-4, the V gene TRBV15; a weak D match, TRBD1 (6 bases). The J call may be in error: the DNA end matches TRBJ2-7 better. The germline gives CDR1 LNHNV, CDR2 YYDKDF (reference sequence). The CDR3 is made up of 13 amino acids. CDR3 DNA sequence: TGTGCCACCAGCAGCTCCAGGGGCGGCGAGCAGTACTTC. It encodes CATSSSRGGEQYF.

This rearrangement joins TRBV5-1 to TRBJ2-1, with 10 bases identical to TRBD1. V lost 4 bases to trimming and J lost 6 bases; unmatched junction nucleotides: 4. This CDR3 has 14 residues. Germline CDR1 is SGHRS and CDR2 is YFSETQ. The chain's CDR3 is CASSEGQGCNEQFF. As DNA, the CDR3 is TGCGCCAGCAGCGAGGGACAGGGGTGCAATGAGCAGTTCTTC.

The gene calls are TRBV3-1 and TRBJ2-5, with 10 bases that match TRBD1. The DNA matches TRBJ2-7 better at its end, which makes the J call doubtful. Germline V gene sequence: CDR1 LGHDT, CDR2 YNNKEL (reference sequence). The CDR3 covers 15 residues. The CDR3 DNA reads as TGTGCCAGCAGCCATTGGACAGGGGGAATCTACGAGCAGTACTTC. It codes for CASSHWTGGIYEQYF.

The chain uses TRBV10-3 and TRBJ2-5; TRBD2 matches at 13 bases. The CDR3 runs to 14 residues. CDR1 ENHRY and CDR2 SYGVKD come from the germline V gene. V was pared by 6 bases and J by 11 bases, with 9 bases of the junction left unmatched. In DNA form, the CDR3 reads TGTGCCATCAGGACTAGCGGGGGGAACAATGAGCAGTACTTC. As protein: CAIRTSGGNNEQYF.

This clonotype was observed many times. The rearrangement joins TRBV5-1 to TRBJ2-5; D possibly corresponds to TRBD1 (6 bases). The germline V and J ends were trimmed by 0 bases and 2 bases, with 8 bases remaining between them. Germline CDR1 reads SGHRS; CDR2 reads YFSETQ. The CDR3 has 14 residues. The CDR3 bases are TGCGCCAGCAGCTTGGGACAGGTACAAGAGACCCAGTACTTC. Protein sequence: CASSLGQVQETQYF. Together with reference TRBV5-1 and TRBJ2-5, the CDR3 gives the full variable domain: KAGVTQTPRYLIKTRGQQVTLSCSPISGHRSVSWYQQTPGQGLQFLFEYFSETQRNKGNFPGRFSGRQFSNSRSEMNVSTLELGDSALYLCASSLGQVQETQYFGPGTRLLVL.

There are a few counts of this clonotype. CDR3 in amino acids: CASSVRPGGRPQHF. The CDR3, as DNA: TGTGCCAGCAGTGTCCGACCAGGGGGACGCCCCCAGCATTTT. This chain joins TRBV27 and TRBJ1-5; 7 bases align to TRBD1. This CDR3 has 14 residues. Germline trimming cut 5 bases from V and 10 bases from J; bases unmatched to any gene: 11. CDR1 is MNHEY and CDR2 is SMNVEV in the germline V gene (reference sequence).

This clonotype showed up just a few times. In nucleotides, the CDR3 is TGTGCCAGCAGCCATCCCCATGACGGGGGGGGTAGTGGGACCCAGTACTTC. This codes for CASSHPHDGGGSGTQYF. The chain employs TRBV6-2 or TRBV6-3 and TRBJ2-7; 8 positions match TRBD2. The assigned J gene may be wrong: the sequence end matches TRBJ2-5 better. Germline lookup yields CDR1 MNHEY and CDR2 SVGEGT. The CDR3 loop spans 17 amino acids.

The chain recombines TRBV5-1 with TRBJ2-7; a weak D match, TRBD2 (6 bases). The DNA end lines up better with TRBJ2-4; the J call may be wrong. The germline V gene encodes CDR1 SGHRS and CDR2 YFSETQ. This CDR3 has 16 residues. The CDR3 here is CASSLAGESLQNIQYF. Here the CDR3 DNA reads TGCGCCAGCAGCTTGGCGGGGGAGTCCCTTCAAAACATTCAGTACTTC.

The V and J genes are TRBV28 and TRBJ1-3; 10 nucleotides line up with TRBD1. CDR1 is MDHEN and CDR2 is SYDVKM in the germline V gene. The CDR3 is made up of 17 amino acids. Trimming cost V 7 bases and J 0 bases; bases outside gene matches: 9. Here the CDR3 reads CASKGTGVETSGNTIYF. In DNA form, the CDR3 reads TGTGCCAGCAAAGGGACAGGGGTCGAGACCTCTGGAAACACCATATATTTT.

This sequence joins TRBV7-2 and TRBJ2-3; D is perhaps TRBD1 (6 bases). The CDR3 consists of 15 residues. From germline, CDR1 is SGHTA and CDR2 FQGNSA. The V and J ends lost 5 bases and 0 bases respectively, with 12 bases between them. CDR3 DNA sequence: TGTGCCAGCAGCCCTTACAGGGAAAGCACAGATACGCAGTATTTT. This encodes CASSPYRESTDTQYF.

The chain has TRBV27 and TRBJ2-4; 9 bases align to TRBD2. The end of the DNA is better explained by TRBJ2-7, so the J call may be wrong. Germline V gene lookup returns CDR1 MNHEY and CDR2 SMNVEV (reference sequence). CDR3 size: 14 residues. CDR3 protein: CASNLGREGYEQYF. For the CDR3, the DNA is TGTGCCAGCAACCTGGGGCGGGAGGGGTACGAGCAGTACTTC.

The V and J genes are TRBV29-1 and TRBJ2-1; 8 bases are shared with TRBD1. This CDR3 spans 14 amino acids. CDR1 and CDR2 (germline): SQVTM, ANQGSEA. With V trimmed by 5 bases and J by 0 bases, 3 bases remained unmatched. This chain's CDR3 is CSVQGARSYNEQFF. The CDR3 region has the DNA TGCAGCGTTCAGGGGGCCCGCTCCTACAATGAGCAGTTCTTC.

This clonotype came up many times. The V gene is TRBV10-3, the J gene TRBJ2-1; weak D call: TRBD2 (6 bases). The V end was cut by 4 bases, the J end by 9 bases, with 7 bases between. Germline V lookup: CDR1 ENHRY, CDR2 SYGVKD. This CDR3 region has 11 residues. CDR3 nucleotides: TGTGCCATCAGTGTGGGGGGTGAGCAGTTCTTC. This sequence encodes CAISVGGEQFF.

This clonotype occurred a few times. The V and J genes are TRBV4-1 and TRBJ2-1, with 11 bases that match TRBD2. The CDR3 runs to 23 residues. V lost 0 bases, J lost 0 bases, and 19 bases stayed unmatched. Germline V gene lookup returns CDR1 MGHRA and CDR2 YSYEKL. As DNA, the CDR3 is TGCGCCAGCAGCCAAGAAAGTCCCCGGCTAGCGGGGGGCCACCTAAGCTCCTACAATGAGCAGTTCTTC. The encoded protein is CASSQESPRLAGGHLSSYNEQFF.

J is TRBJ2-5 and V is TRBV3-1; 7 positions agree with TRBD2. V was clipped by 1 base and J by 4 bases; unmatched bases: 15. This CDR3 comprises 18 residues. In germline, CDR1 is LGHDT, CDR2 YNNKEL (reference sequence). In nucleotides, the CDR3 is TGTGCCAGCAGCCAAGGGTTAATGGCGGGAGCAGGCGGAGAGACCCAGTACTTC. It specifies CASSQGLMAGAGGETQYF.

Only a few counts were recorded for this clonotype. V usage is TRBV7-8 and J usage is TRBJ1-6; a possible D gene is TRBD1 (6 bases). Germline CDR1 and CDR2: SGHVS and FQNEAQ. This CDR3 has 16 amino acids. Between the trimmed V and J ends, which lost 6 bases and 6 bases, there was a span of 18 bases. In nucleotides, the CDR3 is TGTGCCAGCAGTCTGGGGCTAACAGGGCGTAATTCACCCCTCCACTTT. Amino acid sequence: CASSLGLTGRNSPLHF.

The chain carries TRBV4-2 and TRBJ1-4; D possibly corresponds to TRBD1 (5 bases). Germline V gene data show CDR1 as LGHNA and CDR2 as YNFKEQ. V was pared by 1 base and J by 8 bases, with 14 bases between. The CDR3 runs to 15 residues. The CDR3 reads CASSQGDVDVEKLFF. The CDR3 DNA sequence: TGTGCCAGCAGCCAAGGGGACGTGGACGTCGAAAAACTGTTTTTT.

The chain couples TRBV20-1 to TRBJ1-2; D may be TRBD1 (5 bases). The CDR3 is 13 residues long. Germline V gives CDR1 DFQATT, CDR2 SNEGSKA (reference sequence). Trimming removed 0 bases at V and 3 bases at J, with 8 bases between. The CDR3 is CSARDRVDYGYTF. CDR3 coding DNA: TGCAGTGCTAGAGACAGGGTCGACTATGGCTACACCTTC.